This TCR beta chain derives from a study of T cell responses to AZD1222 COVID-19 vaccine. The repertoire was sequenced with immunoSEQ multiplex PCR; TCRdb's copy has only in-frame clones and lacks some. The sample lists roughly 120,000 clones, roughly nine tenths seen once, with approximately 1.4% in the top ten. J gave up 6 bases and V 4 bases, and 7 bases lay outside the gene matches. Germline V gives CDR1 MDHEN, CDR2 SYDVKM. CDR3 length equals 15 residues. Comment on this clone: As yet, its antigen is unknown.

The study, taken as a whole, reports: Only a handful of AZD1222 recipients were seropositive at baseline. Unmutated variant regions are reportedly the target of nearly half of TCRs that are spike-specific. Samples come after the peak T cell response, not at day 14. CD4 TCRs associated with vaccination spanned spike, dominating at 160-218 and 743-854.

V and J are TRBV28 and TRBJ1-5; TRBD1 matches at 9 bases. Specimen: peripheral blood, collected 28 days after the second AZD1222 dose. The receptor's source is an adult who received the AZD1222 COVID-19 vaccine. In nucleotides, the CDR3 is TGTGCCAGCAGTTACTACAGGGGGCCTGGTCAGCCCCAGCATTTT. Protein sequence: CASSYYRGPGQPQHF. The variable domain in full, with the rest retrieved from reference TRBV28 and TRBJ1-5, is DVKVTQSSRYLVKRTGEKVFLECVQDMDHENMFWYRQDPGLGLRLIYFSYDVKMKEKGDIPEGYSVSREKKERFSLILESASTNQTSMYLCASSYYRGPGQPQHFGDGTRLSIL.